Given below is one T cell receptor (beta chain) in context. Its antigen is as yet unknown. 300,000 cells per CD8+ T cell subset were flow-sorted in triplicate. The authors made the TRB cDNA libraries by 5' RACE using UMI labels. No DNA is given; TCRdb re-called the 5' RACE reads and lists each CDR3 protein once. This sample's table has about 80,000 distinct CDR3 sequences. This sample was taken from a study of CXCR3-negative and CXCR3-positive naive CD8 T cells. General study points: Comparably high diversity marked both naive subsets, whereas memory CD8+ cells had much lower diversity.

CDR1 is LGHNA, CDR2 YSLEER, per germline. This CDR3 has 17 amino acids. The receptor's source is a human donor in good health. Some clones in this sample may be carry-over from other donors' samples. Sequencing was done on a sample of naive CXCR3- CD8+ T cells from blood. Subset described: CD45RO-CCR7+CD27+CD95- naive CD8+ T cells lacking CXCR3 (TNR3-). J is TRBJ2-3 and V is TRBV4-3; TCRdb names TRBD1, which stays unverified in the absence of DNA. The CDR3 sequence: CASSLGWGQGDTDTQYF.